Below are 27 T cell receptor beta chains sequenced from a single sample in a study of memory CD4+ T cells and cytomegalovirus serostatus. Clones were read by immunoSEQ multiplex PCR, and TCRdb kept only the in-frame ones, dropping some. This table holds some 60,000 clones, about 68% found once. Single viable CD3+CD4+CD8-CD45RO+ cells were sorted as the memory CD4+ T cells. Sample: memory CD4+ T cells from blood. These receptors were taken from an adult in good health and CMV-seropositive.

V and J are TRBV18 and TRBJ1-1, with 9 bases aligning to TRBD1. V shed 6 bases, J shed 1 base, and the junction held 6 bases outside the gene matches. The CDR3 consists of 15 residues. The germline V gene has CDR1 KGHSH and CDR2 LQKENI. The CDR3 protein is CASSTTGGQNTEAFF. CDR3 coding DNA: TGTGCCAGCTCCACGACAGGGGGGCAGAACACTGAAGCTTTCTTT.

The sample holds one count of this clone. V usage is TRBV19 and J usage is TRBJ2-5; D is undetermined. The germline V and J ends were trimmed by 3 bases and 2 bases, with 10 bases remaining between them. The germline gives CDR1 LNHDA, CDR2 SQIVND (reference sequence). CDR3 size: 14 residues. CDR3 DNA sequence: TGTGCCAGTAGTATTAGTCATACTCAAGAGACCCAGTACTTC. It is translated as CASSISHTQETQYF.

The chain links TRBV29-1 to TRBJ2-3; 7 bases agree with TRBD2. The CDR3 contains 12 residues. Trimming cost V 6 bases and J 8 bases; bases outside gene matches: 8. Germline V gene sequence: CDR1 SQVTM, CDR2 ANQGSEA. The CDR3: CSVGTWGGTQYF. For the CDR3, the DNA is TGCAGCGTCGGGACCTGGGGGGGTACGCAGTATTTT.

The rearrangement links TRBV30 to TRBJ1-5; D is unclear. V was trimmed by 2 bases and J by 3 bases, leaving 14 bases between them. Germline values: CDR1 GTSNPN, CDR2 SVGIG (reference sequence). The CDR3 covers 15 residues. In DNA, the CDR3 is TGTGCCTGGAGTAAGGGTTACAGTTTCAATCAGCCCCAGCATTTT. It codes for CAWSKGYSFNQPQHF.

The V and J genes are TRBV7-2 and TRBJ2-1; the D gene is possibly TRBD2 (5 bases). The germline CDR1 and CDR2 sequences are SGHTA and FQGNSA. Trimming shortened V by 3 bases and J by 6 bases, and 12 bases separated the two germline ends. The CDR3 covers 14 residues. This CDR3 reads CASSFTASRNEQFF. CDR3 sequence (DNA): TGTGCCAGCAGCTTCACGGCTAGCCGCAATGAGCAGTTCTTC.

This chain uses TRBV11-3 with TRBJ1-3; D unclear. Germline V gives CDR1 SGHNT, CDR2 YENEEA. Trimming pared 4 bases from V and 0 bases from J, leaving 7 bases between. The CDR3 contains 14 residues. CDR3 nucleotides: TGTGCCAGCAGCTCTACGGGCTCTGGAAACACCATATATTTT. Protein product: CASSSTGSGNTIYF.

The CDR3 DNA reads as TGTGCCAGCAGTGAACCGGGACAGATATTCGAAAAACTGTTTTTT. Translated: CASSEPGQIFEKLFF. The chain joins TRBV28 to TRBJ1-4; 7 bases map to TRBD1. The CDR3 totals 15 residues. Germline assignment: CDR1 MDHEN and CDR2 SYDVKM. Trimming took 5 bases from V and 8 from J; bases not matched to a gene: 11.

The chain links TRBV28 to TRBJ1-1; D is unresolved. Germline V gene lookup returns CDR1 MDHEN and CDR2 SYDVKM. The CDR3 consists of 13 residues. Trimming shortened V by 2 bases and J by 10 bases, and 14 bases separated the two germline ends. The CDR3 DNA is TGTGCCAGCAGTTTAGGAGGAACTGTAGTAGCTTTCTTT. It encodes CASSLGGTVVAFF.

This clone was counted only a few times. The chain is built from TRBV25-1 and TRBJ2-1; D could derive from TRBD1 or TRBD2 (7 bases each). CDR3 size: 16 residues. The germline CDR1 and CDR2 sequences are MGHDK and SYGVNS. The V gene lost 1 base and the J gene lost 5 bases, with 15 bases spanning the gap. CDR3 sequence (DNA): TGTGCCAGCAGTGAATTCTCAGGGGGGGTTAACAATGAGCAGTTCTTC. Translated: CASSEFSGGVNNEQFF.

This rearrangement joins TRBV11-2 to TRBJ2-5; tentatively, D is TRBD1 (6 bases). The CDR3 has 15 amino acids. Trimming removed 2 bases from V and 5 bases from J, with 15 bases in between. Germline CDR1 and CDR2: SGHAT and FQNNGV. The CDR3 DNA follows: TGTGCCAGCAGCTTAAGTACAGGGTACGGGGAGACCCAGTACTTC. It specifies CASSLSTGYGETQYF.

CDR3 coding DNA: TGTGCCAGCAGTTTAACGGCTAGCGGGAGTCCCACAGATACGCAGTATTTT. Its translation: CASSLTASGSPTDTQYF. This chain connects TRBV27 to TRBJ2-3, with 10 positions matching TRBD2. From germline, CDR1 is MNHEY and CDR2 SMNVEV (reference sequence). J gave up 2 bases and V 2 bases, and 7 bases lay outside the gene matches. This CDR3 has 17 amino acids.

The chain carries TRBV5-1 and TRBJ2-7, with D perhaps TRBD2 (5 bases). Germline CDR1 is SGHRS and CDR2 is YFSETQ. The V and J ends lost 5 bases and 12 bases respectively, with 21 bases between them. The CDR3 contains 13 residues. CDR3 coding DNA: TGCGCCAGCAGACCGGACGGAGGAACAACCTTGTACGTC. Its protein product is CASRPDGGTTLYV.

In its sample, this clone was seen a few times. The chain uses TRBV19 and TRBJ2-2; D gene ambiguous. Germline loops: CDR1 LNHDA, CDR2 SQIVND (reference sequence). V lost 6 bases, J lost 2 bases, and 13 bases lay in between. CDR3 size: 15 residues. The CDR3 nucleotides read TGTGCCAGTAGCCGGTCTGCTCCCAACACCGGGGAGCTGTTTTTT. Amino acids: CASSRSAPNTGELFF.

The CDR3 loop is CASSPPGGDGYTF. The CDR3 DNA follows: TGTGCCAGCAGTCCCCCGGGAGGGGATGGCTACACCTTC. This sequence joins TRBV6-5 and TRBJ1-2, with D possibly TRBD1 on 5 matching bases. Germline V CDR1 and CDR2: MNHEY, SVGAGI. This CDR3 comprises 13 residues. V was clipped by 5 bases and J by 6 bases, with 13 bases between them.

The rearrangement uses TRBV2 and TRBJ2-2, with no clear D. V lost 7 bases to trimming and J lost 7 bases, with 10 bases between them. Germline V gives CDR1 SNHLY, CDR2 FYNNEI. The CDR3 loop spans 12 amino acids. The CDR3 sequence is CASNYVSGELFF. The CDR3 coding sequence is TGTGCCAGCAATTATGTGAGCGGGGAGCTGTTTTTT.

The V and J genes are TRBV6-5 and TRBJ2-7; D is possibly TRBD1 (5 bases). Germline-derived CDR1 and CDR2 are MNHEY and SVGAGI. The CDR3 runs 13 residues. V gave up 10 bases and J gave up 2 bases, with 15 bases separating them. CDR3 amino acids: CATRGPGTYEQYF. For the CDR3, the DNA is TGTGCCACAAGAGGCCCAGGGACCTACGAGCAGTACTTC.

As DNA, the CDR3 is TGTGCCAGCAGCCCAACATCCGAAGTAAAGCAGTACTTC. Protein product: CASSPTSEVKQYF. V and J are TRBV5-4 and TRBJ2-7; D not certain. Looked up from germline, CDR1 is SGHNT and CDR2 is YYREEE (reference sequence). CDR3 length: 13 amino acids. V dropped 4 bases and J dropped 8 bases, with 16 bases sitting between them. The entire variable domain, with the rest obtained from reference TRBV5-4 and TRBJ2-7, is as follows: ETGVTQSPTHLIKTRGQQVTLRCSSQSGHNTVSWYQQALGQGPQFIFQYYREEENGRGNFPPRFSGLQFPNYSSELNVNALELDDSALYLCASSPTSEVKQYFGPGTRLTVT.

The V call is TRBV5-4, the J call TRBJ2-1; the match to TRBD2 covers 9 bases. CDR1 and CDR2 (germline): SGHNT, YYREEE (reference sequence). J lost 8 bases, V lost 4 bases, and 7 bases had no gene match. This CDR3 has 14 residues. CDR3 protein: CASSLELAGDEQFF. DNA of the CDR3: TGTGCCAGCAGCCTCGAACTAGCGGGCGATGAGCAGTTCTTC. The full variable domain, in which reference TRBV5-4 and TRBJ2-1 provide the parts outside the CDR3, is ETGVTQSPTHLIKTRGQQVTLRCSSQSGHNTVSWYQQALGQGPQFIFQYYREEENGRGNFPPRFSGLQFPNYSSELNVNALELDDSALYLCASSLELAGDEQFFGPGTRLTVL.

The V call is TRBV2, the J call TRBJ1-1; D is unclear. The CDR3 has 14 amino acids. The germline CDR1 and CDR2 sequences are SNHLY and FYNNEI. The V end lost 2 bases, the J end lost 1 base, and 8 bases lay between the germline ends. CDR3 amino acids: CASSELVGNTEAFF. The CDR3 coding sequence is TGTGCCAGCAGTGAATTAGTGGGGAACACTGAAGCTTTCTTT.

This chain joins TRBV19 and TRBJ1-5, with D unclear. The CDR3 is made up of 11 amino acids. V was cut by 8 bases and J by 4 bases, with 6 bases left in between. The germline V gene encodes CDR1 LNHDA and CDR2 SQIVND (reference sequence). CDR3 sequence reads: CASGVNQPQHF. DNA for the CDR3: TGTGCCAGTGGGGTTAATCAGCCCCAGCATTTT.

This sequence joins TRBV11-3 and TRBJ2-1, with 7 bases matching TRBD2. The germline gives CDR1 SGHNT, CDR2 YENEEA. The CDR3 has 16 amino acids. J lost 3 bases, V lost 1 base, and 6 bases had no gene match. CDR3 in amino acids: CASSLVAGEIYNEQFF. In DNA form, the CDR3 reads TGTGCCAGCAGCTTAGTTGCGGGAGAGATCTACAATGAGCAGTTCTTC. Based on the CDR3 plus reference TRBV11-3 and TRBJ2-1, the full variable domain is EAGVVQSPRYKIIEKKQPVAFWCNPISGHNTLYWYLQNLGQGPELLIRYENEEAVDDSQLPKDRFSAERLKGVDSTLKIQPAELGDSAVYLCASSLVAGEIYNEQFFGPGTRLTVL.

The rearrangement joins TRBV18 to TRBJ1-3; maybe TRBD1 (5 bases). The V end lost 0 bases, the J end lost 2 bases, and 8 bases lay between the germline ends. CDR3 length: 15 residues. CDR1 is KGHSH and CDR2 is LQKENI in the germline V gene. CDR3 coding DNA: TGTGCCAGCTCACCACCGGGGACGGCTGGAAACACCATATATTTT. Residues: CASSPPGTAGNTIYF.

This sequence joins TRBV30 and TRBJ1-4; 9 bases line up with TRBD1. The CDR3 contains 16 residues. Germline CDR1 is GTSNPN and CDR2 is SVGIG (reference sequence). The V and J ends lost 0 bases and 10 bases, in that order; junction bases with no gene match: 12. This chain's CDR3 is CAWSVGDTGGRGKLFF. CDR3 DNA: TGTGCCTGGAGTGTGGGGGATACAGGGGGCAGGGGAAAACTGTTTTTT.

The table lists this clone with a few counts. The chain combines TRBV30 with TRBJ1-3; the match to TRBD1 covers 8 bases. J lost 0 bases, V lost 7 bases, and 14 bases had no gene match. The length of the CDR3 is 17 residues. The V gene's germline CDR1 is GTSNPN and CDR2 SVGIG (reference sequence). The DNA of the CDR3 is TGTGCCTACGGACAGGGTTTGGGTGGGTCCTCTGGAAACACCATATATTTT. This translates into CAYGQGLGGSSGNTIYF.

This chain joins TRBV30 and TRBJ1-1; maybe TRBD1 (6 bases). Germline values: CDR1 GTSNPN, CDR2 SVGIG (reference sequence). This CDR3 contains 14 residues. V shed 3 bases and J shed 5 bases, with 16 bases lying between them. The CDR3 region is CAWRFGGRGTEAFF. The CDR3 DNA follows: TGTGCCTGGAGGTTCGGGGGCCGAGGGACTGAAGCTTTCTTT.

The chain couples TRBV27 to TRBJ2-6; TRBD1 might be the D (6 bases). This CDR3 comprises 16 residues. Germline V gene lookup returns CDR1 MNHEY and CDR2 SMNVEV (reference sequence). V was cut by 9 bases and J by 0 bases, with 15 bases left in between. The CDR3 DNA is TGTGCCAGATCGGACAGACCGTGCTCTGGGGCCAACGTCCTGACTTTC. It specifies CARSDRPCSGANVLTF. Filled out from reference TRBV27 and TRBJ2-6, the complete variable domain reads EAQVTQNPRYLITVTGKKLTVTCSQNMNHEYMSWYRQDPGLGLRQIYYSMNVEVTDKGDVPEGYKVSRKEKRNFPLILESPSPNQTSLYFCARSDRPCSGANVLTFGAGSRLTVL.

V gene TRBV30 combines with J gene TRBJ2-3, with TRBD2 matching over 7 bases. The CDR3 has 16 amino acids. Germline loops: CDR1 GTSNPN, CDR2 SVGIG (reference sequence). V lost 2 bases, J lost 3 bases, and 11 bases stayed unmatched. CDR3: CAWSYLSGTRTDTQYF. The CDR3, as DNA: TGTGCCTGGAGTTATTTGAGCGGGACGAGGACAGATACGCAGTATTTT.